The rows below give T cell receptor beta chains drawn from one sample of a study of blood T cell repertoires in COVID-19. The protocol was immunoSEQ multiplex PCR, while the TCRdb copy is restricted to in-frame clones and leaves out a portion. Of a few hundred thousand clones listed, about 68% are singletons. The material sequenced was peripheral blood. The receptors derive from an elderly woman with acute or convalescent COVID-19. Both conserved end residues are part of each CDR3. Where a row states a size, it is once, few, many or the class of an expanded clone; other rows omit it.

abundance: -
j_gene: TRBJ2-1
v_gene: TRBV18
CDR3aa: CASSSGTSGRERQFF

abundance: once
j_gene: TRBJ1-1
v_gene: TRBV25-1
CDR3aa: CASSEYRGVNTEAFF

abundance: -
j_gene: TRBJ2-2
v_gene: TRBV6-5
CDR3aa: CASRLDFTGELFF

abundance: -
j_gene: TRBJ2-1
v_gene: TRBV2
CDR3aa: CASRKLTSESYNEQFF

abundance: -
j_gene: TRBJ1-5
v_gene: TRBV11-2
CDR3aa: CASSLGEDQPQHF

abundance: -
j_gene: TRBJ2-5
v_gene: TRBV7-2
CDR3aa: CASSLGYSGGAGETQYF

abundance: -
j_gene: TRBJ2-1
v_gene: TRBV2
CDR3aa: CASSVLAGGPNEQFF

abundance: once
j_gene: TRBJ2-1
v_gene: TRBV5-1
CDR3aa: CASSPGGLAGGEQFF

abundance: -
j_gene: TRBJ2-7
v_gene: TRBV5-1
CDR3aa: CASSFQTGGYEQYF

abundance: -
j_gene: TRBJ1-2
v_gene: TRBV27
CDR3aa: CASSLSIGQGIGYTF

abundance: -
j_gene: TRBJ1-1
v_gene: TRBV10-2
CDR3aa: CASNSGRNTEAFF

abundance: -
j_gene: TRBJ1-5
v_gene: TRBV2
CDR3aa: CASSGGLWQPQHF

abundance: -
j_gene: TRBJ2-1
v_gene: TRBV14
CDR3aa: CASSPWPGTSGGNEQFF

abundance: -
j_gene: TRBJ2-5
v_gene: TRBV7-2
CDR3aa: CASSFGGSVGETQYF

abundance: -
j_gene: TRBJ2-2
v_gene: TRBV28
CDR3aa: CASSRLALNTGELFF

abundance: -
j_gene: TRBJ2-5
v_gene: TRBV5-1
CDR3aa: CASSVGTNHQETQYF

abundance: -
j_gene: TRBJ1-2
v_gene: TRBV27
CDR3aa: CASSIAAGYGYTF

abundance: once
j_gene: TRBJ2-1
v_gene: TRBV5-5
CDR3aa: CASSQLPISYNEQFF

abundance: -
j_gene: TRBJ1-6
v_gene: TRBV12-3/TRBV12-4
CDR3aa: CATEQGTDSPLHF

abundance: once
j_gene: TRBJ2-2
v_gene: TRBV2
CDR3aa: CASTVQPGGELFF

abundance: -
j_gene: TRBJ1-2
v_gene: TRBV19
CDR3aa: CASSIQQGQLSGYTF

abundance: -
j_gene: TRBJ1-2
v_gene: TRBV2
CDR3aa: CAGARGNYGYTF

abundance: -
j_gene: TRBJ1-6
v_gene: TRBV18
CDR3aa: CASSPQQGDNSPLHF

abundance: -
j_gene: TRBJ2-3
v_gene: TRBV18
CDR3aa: CASSLRQDTDTQYF

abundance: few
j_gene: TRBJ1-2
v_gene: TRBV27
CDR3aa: CASIDRERGYTF

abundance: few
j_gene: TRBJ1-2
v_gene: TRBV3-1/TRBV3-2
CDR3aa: CASSPAGQGLTNYGYTF

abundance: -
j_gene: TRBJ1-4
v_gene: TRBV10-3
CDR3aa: CATRQGADIEKLFF

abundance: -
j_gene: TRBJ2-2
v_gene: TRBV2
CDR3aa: CASSKGLAGGPYTGELFF

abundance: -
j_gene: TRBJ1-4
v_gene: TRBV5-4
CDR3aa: CASSPTGSPNEKLFF

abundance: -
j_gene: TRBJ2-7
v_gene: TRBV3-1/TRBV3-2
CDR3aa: CASSQEGRASASYEQYF

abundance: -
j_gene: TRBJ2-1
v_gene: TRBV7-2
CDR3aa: CASSLRLAGGSVYNEQFF

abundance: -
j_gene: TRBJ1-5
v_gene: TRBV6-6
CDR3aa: CASSLQGSGQPQHF

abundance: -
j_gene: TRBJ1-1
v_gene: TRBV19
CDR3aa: CASSIKVAGEAFF

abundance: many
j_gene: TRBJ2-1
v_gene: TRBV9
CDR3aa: CASSVASWADNEQFF

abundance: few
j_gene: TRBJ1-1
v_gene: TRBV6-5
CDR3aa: CASSRQGAGTEAFF

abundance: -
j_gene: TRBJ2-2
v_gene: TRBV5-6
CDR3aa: CASSLALAGNGELFF

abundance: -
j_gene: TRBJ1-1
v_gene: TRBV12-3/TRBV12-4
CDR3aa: CASTAGKEAFF

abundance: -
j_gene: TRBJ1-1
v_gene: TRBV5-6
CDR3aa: CASSWRGQTNTEAFF

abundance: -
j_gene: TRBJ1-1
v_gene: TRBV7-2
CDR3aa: CASSFKSRGQAEAFF

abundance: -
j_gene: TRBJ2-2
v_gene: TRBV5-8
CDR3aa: CASRRGQGSKDTGELFF

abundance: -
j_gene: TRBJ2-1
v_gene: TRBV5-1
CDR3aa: CASSLLAGGVSYNEQFF

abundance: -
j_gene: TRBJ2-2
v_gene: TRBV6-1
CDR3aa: CASSGTFSGNTGELFF

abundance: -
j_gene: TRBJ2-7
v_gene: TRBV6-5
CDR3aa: CASSHLPSGSYEQYF

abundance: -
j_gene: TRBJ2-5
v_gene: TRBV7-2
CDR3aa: CASSLWRGDQETQYF

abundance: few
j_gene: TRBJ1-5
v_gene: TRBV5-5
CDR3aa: CASSLGGSQPQHF

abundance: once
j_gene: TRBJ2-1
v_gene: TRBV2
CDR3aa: CASNIAGSSYNEQFF

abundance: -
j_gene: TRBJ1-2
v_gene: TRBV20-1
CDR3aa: CSASRGVYGYTF

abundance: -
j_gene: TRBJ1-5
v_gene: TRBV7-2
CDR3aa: CASSQDRGQGYSNQPQHF

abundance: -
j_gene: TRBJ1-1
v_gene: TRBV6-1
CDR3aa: CASSEVGRGTPEAFF

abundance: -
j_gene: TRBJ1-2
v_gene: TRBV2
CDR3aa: CASRETGGGSLYGYTF